The 14 T cell receptor beta chains presented below share a single source sample, sequenced in a study of T cell responses to AZD1222 COVID-19 vaccine (dated by TCRdb to about 2021). Library generation was performed with the immunoSEQ multiplex PCR assay. The table was pulled from immuneACCESS by TCRdb, which kept in-frame rearrangements only. Such tables lose some clones; where checked, under half of the loss comes from unresolved V genes, and the rest has no known cause. The sample has roughly 150,000 clones on record, around 89% of them singletons. The ten largest clones capture about 3.7% of the sample. This specimen's time point label, interpreted: baseline before first vaccination. The label giving this sample's treatment or condition can be read as: meningococcal conjugate vaccine given as trial control. The sample was peripheral blood, taken on day 0 of MenACWY control vaccination. The receptors here all came from an adult in good health.

The chain recombines TRBV19 with TRBJ1-1; 7 bases map to TRBD1. The CDR3 has 15 amino acids. Germline assignment: CDR1 LNHDA and CDR2 SQIVND (reference sequence). V lost 4 bases and J lost 4; bases outside the gene matches: 9. CDR3 amino acids: CASSTTAGGSTEAFF. CDR3 coding DNA: TGTGCCAGTAGTACCACTGCAGGGGGGAGCACTGAAGCTTTCTTT. Full variable domain (remainder filled in from reference TRBV19 and TRBJ1-1): DGGITQSPKYLFRKEGQNVTLSCEQNLNHDAMYWYRQDPGQGLRLIYYSQIVNDFQKGDIAEGYSVSREKKESFPLTVTSAQKNPTAFYLCASSTTAGGSTEAFFGQGTRLTVV.

The chain couples TRBV9 to TRBJ2-7; D call uncertain. CDR3 length: 13 residues. The germline CDR1 and CDR2 sequences are SGDLS and YYNGEE. Between the trimmed V and J ends, which lost 0 bases and 7 bases, there was a span of 11 bases. The CDR3 DNA sequence: TGTGCCAGCAGCGTAGCGCCAGAGAGGGAGCAGTACTTC. It is translated as CASSVAPEREQYF.

This chain connects TRBV5-1 to TRBJ1-1, with 7 bases identical to TRBD1. After removal of 1 base from V and 5 bases from J, the junction contained 2 bases not matched to a gene. The CDR3 length is 13 residues. CDR1 is SGHRS and CDR2 is YFSETQ in the germline V gene. The CDR3 region is CASSLTGETEAFF. The CDR3 DNA follows: TGCGCCAGCAGCTTGACAGGGGAGACTGAAGCTTTCTTT.

The rearrangement uses TRBV20-1 and TRBJ2-5; D ambiguous. Germline-derived CDR1 and CDR2 are DFQATT and SNEGSKA (reference sequence). Deletions cut 6 bases from V and 2 bases from J, with 4 bases between. The CDR3 sequence is 10 residues long. CDR3 residues: CSATQETQYF. CDR3 coding DNA: TGCAGTGCGACTCAAGAGACCCAGTACTTC.

This chain uses TRBV14 with TRBJ2-7; 9 bases agree with TRBD1. V was pared by 4 bases and J by 6 bases, with 10 bases of the junction left unmatched. The CDR3 spans 15 residues. Germline V gives CDR1 SGHDN, CDR2 FVKESK. CDR3 in amino acids: CASSLGQGWVGEQYF. In nucleotides, the CDR3 is TGTGCCAGCAGCCTAGGACAGGGGTGGGTCGGCGAGCAGTACTTC.

The chain employs TRBV7-9 and TRBJ2-7, with 9 bases lining up with TRBD2. This CDR3 region has 14 residues. Germline loops: CDR1 SEHNR, CDR2 FQNEAQ (reference sequence). After removal of 5 bases from V and 6 bases from J, the junction contained 8 bases not matched to a gene. The CDR3: CASSQAGGEFEQYF. The DNA of the CDR3 is TGTGCCAGCAGCCAAGCGGGAGGTGAGTTCGAGCAGTACTTC.

The genes are TRBV6-2 or TRBV6-3 and TRBJ1-2, with a tentative D call TRBD1 (5 bases). Trimming left V 0 bases short and J 12 bases short, with 11 bases between. This CDR3 comprises 12 residues. Germline CDR1 MNHEY, CDR2 SVGEGT. CDR3 in amino acids: CASSYSRALNTF. CDR3 DNA: TGTGCCAGCAGTTACTCCAGGGCTTTGAACACCTTC.

The chain links TRBV29-1 to TRBJ2-1; 7 bases agree with TRBD1. In germline, CDR1 is SQVTM, CDR2 ANQGSEA. Trimming cost V 3 bases and J 10 bases; bases outside gene matches: 6. The CDR3 is made up of 12 amino acids. DNA for the CDR3: TGCAGCGTTGACCGATACAGGGGCGAGCAGTTCTTC. Its translation: CSVDRYRGEQFF.

This clone was observed a handful of times. The chain is built from TRBV4-3 and TRBJ2-6; unclear D gene. Looked up from germline, CDR1 is LGHNA and CDR2 is YSLEER. V shed 1 base and J shed 2 bases, with 9 bases lying between them. The CDR3 has 16 amino acids. The CDR3 DNA follows: TGCGCCAGCAGCCAAGCTGGCCAGGCTGGGGCCAACGTCCTGACTTTC. This codes for CASSQAGQAGANVLTF.

The J gene is TRBJ2-7, the V gene TRBV7-2; D remains unclear. V was shortened by 1 base and J by 2 bases, with 9 bases between the two germline ends. The CDR3 loop spans 14 amino acids. Germline V gene data show CDR1 as SGHTA and CDR2 as FQGNSA. The CDR3, as DNA: TGTGCCAGCAGCTTAGTCAGGCCCCCCTACGAGCAGTACTTC. Protein product: CASSLVRPPYEQYF.

The V and J genes are TRBV5-5 and TRBJ2-7; D gene ambiguous. The ends were cut back, 1 base at V and 6 bases at J, with 14 bases in the middle. Germline assignment: CDR1 SGHKS and CDR2 YYEKEE (reference sequence). The CDR3 consists of 14 residues. CDR3 amino acids: CASSLSATAGEQYF. The CDR3 region has the DNA TGTGCCAGCAGCTTGTCAGCCACCGCCGGCGAGCAGTACTTC.

Comments on this clone: Being one base from a much bigger clone, this may be a read error. This sequence joins TRBV11-1 and TRBJ2-5; D call uncertain. The germline V gene encodes CDR1 SGHAT and CDR2 FQDESV (reference sequence). Trimming cost V 1 base and J 3 bases, with 0 bases left between them. CDR3 length: 11 amino acids. The CDR3 here is CASSLEETQYF. The CDR3 DNA is TGTGCCAGCAGCTTAGAAGAGACCCAGTACTTC.

In this sample, this clone turned up once. This chain links TRBV6-5 with TRBJ1-6; 7 bases match TRBD1. CDR1 is MNHEY and CDR2 is SVGAGI in the germline V gene. Germline trimming cut 0 bases from V and 5 bases from J; bases unmatched to any gene: 1. This CDR3 region has 15 residues. CDR3 in DNA: TGTGCCAGCAGTTACTCGGGACAGAATAATTCACCCCTCCACTTT. Translation gives CASSYSGQNNSPLHF.

This chain uses TRBV28 with TRBJ2-7; 10 bases are a match to TRBD1. Trimming removed 4 bases from V and 4 bases from J; junction bases left unmatched: 7. The CDR3 sequence is 15 residues long. Per the germline V gene, CDR1 is MDHEN and CDR2 is SYDVKM. The CDR3, as DNA: TGTGCCAGCAGTTCGCCGGGACAGGGGTTATACGAGCAGTACTTC. This gives the protein CASSSPGQGLYEQYF.